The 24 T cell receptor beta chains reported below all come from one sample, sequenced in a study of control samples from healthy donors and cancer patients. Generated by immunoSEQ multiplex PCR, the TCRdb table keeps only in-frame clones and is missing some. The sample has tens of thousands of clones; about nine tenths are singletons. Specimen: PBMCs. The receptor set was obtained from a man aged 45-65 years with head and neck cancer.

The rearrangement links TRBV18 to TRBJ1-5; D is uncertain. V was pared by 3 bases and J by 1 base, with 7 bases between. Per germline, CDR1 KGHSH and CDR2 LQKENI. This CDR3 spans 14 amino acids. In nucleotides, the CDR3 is TGTGCCAGCTCACCGGAGTCGAGCAATCAGCCCCAGCATTTT. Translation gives CASSPESSNQPQHF.

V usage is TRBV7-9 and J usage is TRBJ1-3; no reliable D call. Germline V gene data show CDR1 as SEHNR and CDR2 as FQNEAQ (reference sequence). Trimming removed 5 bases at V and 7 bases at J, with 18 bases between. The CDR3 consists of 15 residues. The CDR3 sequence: CASSPGRFTLNTIYF. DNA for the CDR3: TGTGCCAGCAGCCCCGGGAGATTTACGCTGAACACCATATATTTT.

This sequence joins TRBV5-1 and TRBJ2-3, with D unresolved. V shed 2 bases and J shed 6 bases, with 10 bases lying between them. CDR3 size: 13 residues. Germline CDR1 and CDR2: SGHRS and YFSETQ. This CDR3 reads CASSFSPEDTQYF. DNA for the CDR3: TGCGCCAGCAGCTTCTCGCCGGAGGATACGCAGTATTTT.

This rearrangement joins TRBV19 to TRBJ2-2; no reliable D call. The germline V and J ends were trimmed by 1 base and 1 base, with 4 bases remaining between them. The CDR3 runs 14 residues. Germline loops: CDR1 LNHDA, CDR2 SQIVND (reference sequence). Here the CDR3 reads CASSIAGNTGELFF. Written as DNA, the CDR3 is TGTGCCAGTAGTATAGCGGGGAACACCGGGGAGCTGTTTTTT.

The CDR3 region is CASSAGGFSISPLHF. CDR3 nucleotides: TGTGCCAGCAGCGCCGGGGGGTTTTCTATTTCACCCCTCCACTTT. The V and J genes are TRBV7-2 and TRBJ1-6; TRBD1 is a possible D gene (5 bases). V shed 5 bases and J shed 9 bases, with 17 bases lying between them. Germline assignment: CDR1 SGHTA and CDR2 FQGNSA. The CDR3 extends over 15 amino acids.

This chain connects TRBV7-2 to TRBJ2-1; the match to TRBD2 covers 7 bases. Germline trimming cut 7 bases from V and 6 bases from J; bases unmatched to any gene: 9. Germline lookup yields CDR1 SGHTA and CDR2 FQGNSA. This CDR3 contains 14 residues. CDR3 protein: CASTWGGRVNEQFF. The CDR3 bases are TGTGCCAGCACCTGGGGGGGGAGGGTCAATGAGCAGTTCTTC.

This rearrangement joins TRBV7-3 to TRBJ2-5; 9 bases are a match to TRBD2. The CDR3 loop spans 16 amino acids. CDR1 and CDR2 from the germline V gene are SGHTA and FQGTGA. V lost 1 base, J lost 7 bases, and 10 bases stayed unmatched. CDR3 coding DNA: TGTGCCAGCAGCTTAAACCCCAGGCGGGAGGGTGGGACCCAGTACTTC. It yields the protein CASSLNPRREGGTQYF.

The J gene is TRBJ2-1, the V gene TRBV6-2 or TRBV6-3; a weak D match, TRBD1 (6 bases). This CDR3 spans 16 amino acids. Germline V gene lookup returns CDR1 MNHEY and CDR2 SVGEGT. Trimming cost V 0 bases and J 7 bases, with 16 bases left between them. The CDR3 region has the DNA TGTGCCAGCAGTTACTCGTTAGCCAGGGGCTTTAATGAGCAGTTCTTC. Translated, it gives CASSYSLARGFNEQFF.

The CDR3 bases are TGTGCCAGTAGTATTGACGGGGGCCCTCGGGAGACCCAGTACTTC. It codes for CASSIDGGPRETQYF. The rearrangement links TRBV19 to TRBJ2-5; D possibly uses TRBD1 or TRBD2 (6 bases each). The germline gives CDR1 LNHDA, CDR2 SQIVND (reference sequence). This CDR3 comprises 15 residues. The V gene lost 3 bases and the J gene lost 5 bases, with 16 bases spanning the gap.

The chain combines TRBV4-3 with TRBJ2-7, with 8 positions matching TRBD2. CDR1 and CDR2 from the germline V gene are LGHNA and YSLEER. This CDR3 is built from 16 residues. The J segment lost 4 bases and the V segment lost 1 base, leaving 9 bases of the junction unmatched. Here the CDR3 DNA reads TGCGCCAGCAGCCAAGGGTTAGCGGGGACTTCATACGAGCAGTACTTC. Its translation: CASSQGLAGTSYEQYF.

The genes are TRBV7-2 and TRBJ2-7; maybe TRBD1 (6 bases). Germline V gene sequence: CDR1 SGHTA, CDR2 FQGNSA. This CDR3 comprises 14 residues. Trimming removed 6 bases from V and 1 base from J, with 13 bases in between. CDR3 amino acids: CASRSQGQSYEQYF. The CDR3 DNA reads TGTGCCAGCAGGAGCCAGGGACAATCCTACGAGCAGTACTTC.

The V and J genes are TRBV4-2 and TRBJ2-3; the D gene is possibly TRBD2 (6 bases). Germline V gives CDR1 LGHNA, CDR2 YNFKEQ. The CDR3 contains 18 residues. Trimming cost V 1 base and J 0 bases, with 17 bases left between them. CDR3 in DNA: TGTGCCAGCAGCCAAGCCGGGACTCCCAGACAAAGCACAGATACGCAGTATTTT. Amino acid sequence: CASSQAGTPRQSTDTQYF.

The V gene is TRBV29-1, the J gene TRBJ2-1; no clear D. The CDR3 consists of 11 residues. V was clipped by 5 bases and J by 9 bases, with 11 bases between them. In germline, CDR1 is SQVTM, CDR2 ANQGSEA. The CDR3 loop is CSVRSGGEQFF. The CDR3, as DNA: TGCAGCGTTCGTTCGGGCGGTGAGCAGTTCTTC.

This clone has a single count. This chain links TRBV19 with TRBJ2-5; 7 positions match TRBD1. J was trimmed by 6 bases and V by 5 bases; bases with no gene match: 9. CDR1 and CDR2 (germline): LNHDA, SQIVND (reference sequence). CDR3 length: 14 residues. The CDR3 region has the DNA TGTGCCAGTAGTCACAACAGGGGCGCGCAGACCCAGTACTTC. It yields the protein CASSHNRGAQTQYF.

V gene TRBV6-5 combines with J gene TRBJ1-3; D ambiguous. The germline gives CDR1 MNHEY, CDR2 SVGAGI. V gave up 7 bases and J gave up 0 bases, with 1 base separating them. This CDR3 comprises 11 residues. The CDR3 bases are TGTGCCAGCACCTCTGGAAACACCATATATTTT. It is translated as CASTSGNTIYF.

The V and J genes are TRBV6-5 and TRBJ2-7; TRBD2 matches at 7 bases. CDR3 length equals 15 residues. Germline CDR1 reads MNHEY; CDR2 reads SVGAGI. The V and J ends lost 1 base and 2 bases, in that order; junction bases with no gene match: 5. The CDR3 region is CASSYWASGAYEQYF. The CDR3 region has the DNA TGTGCCAGCAGTTACTGGGCTAGCGGTGCCTACGAGCAGTACTTC.

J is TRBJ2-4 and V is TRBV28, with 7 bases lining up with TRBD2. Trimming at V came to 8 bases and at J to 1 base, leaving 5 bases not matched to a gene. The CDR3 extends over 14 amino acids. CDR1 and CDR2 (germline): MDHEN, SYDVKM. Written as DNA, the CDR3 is TGTGCCAGCGGCACCGGGGGGGCCAAAAACATTCAGTACTTC. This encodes CASGTGGAKNIQYF. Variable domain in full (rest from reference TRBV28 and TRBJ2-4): DVKVTQSSRYLVKRTGEKVFLECVQDMDHENMFWYRQDPGLGLRLIYFSYDVKMKEKGDIPEGYSVSREKKERFSLILESASTNQTSMYLCASGTGGAKNIQYFGAGTRLSVL.

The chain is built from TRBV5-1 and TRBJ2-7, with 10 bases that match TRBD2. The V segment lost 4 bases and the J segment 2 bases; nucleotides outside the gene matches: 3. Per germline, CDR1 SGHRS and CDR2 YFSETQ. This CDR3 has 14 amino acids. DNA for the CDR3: TGCGCCAGCAGCGGGACTAGCGCGACCTACGAGCAGTACTTC. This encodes CASSGTSATYEQYF.

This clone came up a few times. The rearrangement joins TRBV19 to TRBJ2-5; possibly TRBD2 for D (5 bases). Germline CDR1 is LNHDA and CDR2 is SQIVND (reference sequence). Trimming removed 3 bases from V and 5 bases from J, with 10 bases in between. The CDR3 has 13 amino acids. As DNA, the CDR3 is TGTGCCAGTAGTATGGTAGCGAGGGAGACCCAGTACTTC. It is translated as CASSMVARETQYF.

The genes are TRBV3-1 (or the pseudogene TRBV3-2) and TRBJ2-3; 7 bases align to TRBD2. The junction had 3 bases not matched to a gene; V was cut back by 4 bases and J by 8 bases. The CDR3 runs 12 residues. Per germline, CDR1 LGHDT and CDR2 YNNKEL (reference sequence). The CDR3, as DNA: TGTGCCAGCAGCCCCTTAGCGGGTACGCAGTATTTT. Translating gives CASSPLAGTQYF.

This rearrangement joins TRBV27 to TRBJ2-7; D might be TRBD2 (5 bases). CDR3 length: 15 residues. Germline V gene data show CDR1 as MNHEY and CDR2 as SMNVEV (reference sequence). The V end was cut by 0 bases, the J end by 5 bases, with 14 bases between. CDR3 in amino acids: CASSLSTGNVHEQYF. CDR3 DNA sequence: TGTGCCAGCAGTTTATCGACCGGGAACGTCCACGAGCAGTACTTC.

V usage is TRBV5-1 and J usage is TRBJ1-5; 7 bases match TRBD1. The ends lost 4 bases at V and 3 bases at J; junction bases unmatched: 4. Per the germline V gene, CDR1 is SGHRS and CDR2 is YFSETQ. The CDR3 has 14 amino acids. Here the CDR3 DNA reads TGCGCCAGCAGCCCCACAGGGGTCAATCAGCCCCAGCATTTT. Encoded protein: CASSPTGVNQPQHF.

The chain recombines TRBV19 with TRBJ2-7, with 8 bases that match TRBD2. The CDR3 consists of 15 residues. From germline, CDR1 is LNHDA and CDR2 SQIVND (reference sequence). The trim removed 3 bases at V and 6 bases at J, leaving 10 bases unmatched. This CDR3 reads CASSIGEAGLGEQYF. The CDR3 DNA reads TGTGCCAGTAGTATTGGGGAGGCGGGACTAGGCGAGCAGTACTTC. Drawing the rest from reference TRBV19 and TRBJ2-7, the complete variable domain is DGGITQSPKYLFRKEGQNVTLSCEQNLNHDAMYWYRQDPGQGLRLIYYSQIVNDFQKGDIAEGYSVSREKKESFPLTVTSAQKNPTAFYLCASSIGEAGLGEQYFGPGTRLTVT.

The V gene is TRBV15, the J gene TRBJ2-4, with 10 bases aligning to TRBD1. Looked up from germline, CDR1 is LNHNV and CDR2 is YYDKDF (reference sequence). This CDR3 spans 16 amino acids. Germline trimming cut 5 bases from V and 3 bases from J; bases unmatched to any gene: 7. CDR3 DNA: TGTGCCACCAGCGAGGGACAGGGGCCGGGCAAAAACATTCAGTACTTC. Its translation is CATSEGQGPGKNIQYF.